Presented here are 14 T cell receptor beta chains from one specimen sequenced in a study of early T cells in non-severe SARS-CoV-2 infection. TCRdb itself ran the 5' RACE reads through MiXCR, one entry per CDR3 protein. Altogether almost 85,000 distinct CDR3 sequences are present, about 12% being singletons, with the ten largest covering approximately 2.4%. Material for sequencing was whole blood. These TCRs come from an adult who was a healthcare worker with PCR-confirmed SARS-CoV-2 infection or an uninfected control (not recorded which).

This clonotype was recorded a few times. The CDR3 reads CASSHSAGTKRNGELFF. CDR3 coding DNA: TGTGCCAGCAGCCATAGCGCCGGGACCAAGAGGAACGGGGAGCTGTTTTTT. The V and J genes are TRBV11-3 and TRBJ2-2; D tentatively fits TRBD1 or TRBD2 (5 bases each). The germline V gene encodes CDR1 SGHNT and CDR2 YENEEA. This CDR3 contains 17 residues. The V end was cut by 5 bases, the J end by 7 bases, with 23 bases between.

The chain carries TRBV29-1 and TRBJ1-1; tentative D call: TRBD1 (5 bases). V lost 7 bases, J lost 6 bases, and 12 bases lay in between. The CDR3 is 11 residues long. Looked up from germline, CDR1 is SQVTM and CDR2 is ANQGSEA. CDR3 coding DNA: TGCAGCGCTCACCCGGGGGCTGAAGCTTTCTTT. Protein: CSAHPGAEAFF.

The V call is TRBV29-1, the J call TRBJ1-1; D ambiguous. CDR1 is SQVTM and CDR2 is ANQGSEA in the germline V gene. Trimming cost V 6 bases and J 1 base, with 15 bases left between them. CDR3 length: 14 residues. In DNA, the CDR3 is TGCAGCGTGGCACCCCGACTGACGAACACTGAAGCTTTCTTT. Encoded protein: CSVAPRLTNTEAFF.

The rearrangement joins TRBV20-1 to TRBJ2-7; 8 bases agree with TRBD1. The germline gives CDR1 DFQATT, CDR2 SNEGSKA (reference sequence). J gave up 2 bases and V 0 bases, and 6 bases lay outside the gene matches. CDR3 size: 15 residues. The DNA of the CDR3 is TGCAGTGCTAGAGATTCCAAGGACAGGGCCTACGAGCAGTACTTC. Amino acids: CSARDSKDRAYEQYF.

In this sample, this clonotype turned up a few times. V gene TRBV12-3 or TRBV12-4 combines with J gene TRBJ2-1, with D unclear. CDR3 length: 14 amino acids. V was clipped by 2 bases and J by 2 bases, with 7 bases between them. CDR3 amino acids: CASSLRLTYNEQFF. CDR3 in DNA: TGTGCCAGCAGTTTAAGACTTACCTACAATGAGCAGTTCTTC.

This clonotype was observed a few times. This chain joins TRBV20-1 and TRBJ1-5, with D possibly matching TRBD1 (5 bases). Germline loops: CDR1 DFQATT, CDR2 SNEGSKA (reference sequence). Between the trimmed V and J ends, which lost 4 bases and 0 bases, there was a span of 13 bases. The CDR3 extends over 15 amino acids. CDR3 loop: CSAKRGVYSNQPQHF. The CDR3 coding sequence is TGCAGTGCTAAGAGGGGAGTCTATAGCAATCAGCCCCAGCATTTT.

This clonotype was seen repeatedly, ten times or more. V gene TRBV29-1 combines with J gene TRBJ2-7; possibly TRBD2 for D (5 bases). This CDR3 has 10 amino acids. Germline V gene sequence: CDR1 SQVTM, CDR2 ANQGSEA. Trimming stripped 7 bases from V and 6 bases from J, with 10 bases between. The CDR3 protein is CSAGNREQYF. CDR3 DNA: TGCAGCGCGGGGAACCGCGAGCAGTACTTC.

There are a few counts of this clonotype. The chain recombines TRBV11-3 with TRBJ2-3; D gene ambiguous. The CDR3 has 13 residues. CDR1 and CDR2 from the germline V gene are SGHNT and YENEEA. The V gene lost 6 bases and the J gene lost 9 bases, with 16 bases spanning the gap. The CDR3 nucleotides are TGTGCCAGCAGTTTCACACAGAGTCTAACGCAGTATTTT. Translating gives CASSFTQSLTQYF.

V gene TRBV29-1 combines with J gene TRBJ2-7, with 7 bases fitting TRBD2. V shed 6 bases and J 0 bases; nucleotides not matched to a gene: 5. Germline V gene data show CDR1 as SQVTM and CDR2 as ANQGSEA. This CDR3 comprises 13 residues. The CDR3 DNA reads TGCAGCGTGCGGGAGTTTATCTCCTACGAGCAGTACTTC. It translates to CSVREFISYEQYF.

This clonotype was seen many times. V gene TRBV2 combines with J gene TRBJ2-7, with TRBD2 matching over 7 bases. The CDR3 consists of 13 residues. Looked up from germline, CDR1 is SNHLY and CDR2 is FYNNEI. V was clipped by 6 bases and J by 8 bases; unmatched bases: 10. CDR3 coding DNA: TGTGCCAGCAGGGCTTACCCGCGGGAGAAGCAGTACTTC. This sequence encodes CASRAYPREKQYF.

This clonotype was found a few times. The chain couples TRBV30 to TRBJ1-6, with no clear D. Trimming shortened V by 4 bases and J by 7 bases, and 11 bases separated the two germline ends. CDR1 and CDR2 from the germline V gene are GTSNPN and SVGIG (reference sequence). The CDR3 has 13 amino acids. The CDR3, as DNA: TGTGCCTGGACAGGATTTATAAATTCACCCCTCCACTTT. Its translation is CAWTGFINSPLHF.

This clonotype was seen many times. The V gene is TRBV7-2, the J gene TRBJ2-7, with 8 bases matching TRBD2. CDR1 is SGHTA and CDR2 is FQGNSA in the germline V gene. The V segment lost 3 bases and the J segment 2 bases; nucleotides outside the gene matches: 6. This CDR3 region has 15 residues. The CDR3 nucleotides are TGTGCCAGCAGCTTGGGTCTAGCGGGTCCCTACGAGCAGTACTTC. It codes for CASSLGLAGPYEQYF.

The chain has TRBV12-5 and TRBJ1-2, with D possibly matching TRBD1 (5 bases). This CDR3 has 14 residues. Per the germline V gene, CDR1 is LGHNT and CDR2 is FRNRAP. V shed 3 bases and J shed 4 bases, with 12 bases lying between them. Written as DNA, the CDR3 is TGTGCTAGTGGTTTAGCAGGGTCCCTCTATGGCTACACCTTC. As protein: CASGLAGSLYGYTF.

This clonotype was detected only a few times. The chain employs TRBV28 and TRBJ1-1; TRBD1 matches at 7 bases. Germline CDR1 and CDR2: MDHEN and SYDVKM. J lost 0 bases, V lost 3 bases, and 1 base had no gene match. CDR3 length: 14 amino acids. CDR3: CASSFTGVNTEAFF. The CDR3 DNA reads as TGTGCCAGCAGTTTTACAGGGGTGAACACTGAAGCTTTCTTT.